Listed below are T cell receptor beta chains from one sample, sequenced in a study of CD8 T cells in Susac syndrome. TCRdb re-called the immunoSEQ multiplex PCR reads through MiXCR, storing one row per CDR3 protein. The table lists some 170,000 distinct CDR3 sequences, about 95% of them singletons. The sequenced sample was CD4+ T cells from PBMCs. The receptors here all came from a human donor in good health. Both conserved end residues are part of each CDR3. D genes are given only for firm matches. Clone size, where shown, is once, few, many, or a class for clones that have expanded.

v_call,d_call,j_call,clone_size,cdr3_aa,cdr3_nt
TRBV30,-,TRBJ1-2,-,CAWSSSNYGYTF,TGTGCCTGGAGCTCATCCAACTATGGCTACACCTTC
TRBV28,TRBD2,TRBJ2-1,-,CASSMSSGSSLF,TGTGCCAGCAGTATGAGTAGCGGGAGCTCGCTCTTC
TRBV12-3/TRBV12-4,-,TRBJ2-4,-,CASSDTENIQYF,TGTGCCAGCAGTGATACAGAAAACATTCAGTACTTC
TRBV29-1,-,TRBJ2-1,-,CSAAGLRGNEQFF,TGCAGCGCTGCGGGACTCCGAGGGAATGAGCAGTTCTTC
TRBV20-1,-,TRBJ2-7,once,CSFPNRGQPDYEQYF,TGCAGTTTCCCCAACAGAGGCCAACCGGACTACGAGCAGTACTTC
TRBV29-1,-,TRBJ2-1,-,CSARRGARNEQFF,TGCAGCGCTCGCCGAGGGGCGCGTAATGAGCAGTTCTTC
TRBV27,-,TRBJ2-7,-,CASSLRGEQYF,TGTGCCAGCAGTTTGAGAGGGGAGCAGTACTTC
TRBV29-1,-,TRBJ1-3,-,CSVELGAGNTIYF,TGCAGCGTTGAGTTAGGGGCTGGAAACACCATATATTTT
TRBV11-2,-,TRBJ1-1,-,CASRRQDTEAFF,TGTGCCAGCAGACGACAGGACACTGAAGCTTTCTTT
TRBV24-1,TRBD2,TRBJ2-5,once,CATSDVAGPGETQYF,TGTGCCACCAGTGATGTAGCGGGACCAGGGGAGACCCAGTACTTC
TRBV24-1,-,TRBJ2-3,-,CATSDPEGPADTQYF,TGTGCCACCAGTGATCCCGAGGGCCCAGCAGATACGCAGTATTTT
TRBV29-1,TRBD1,TRBJ2-1,-,CSVPGTGDYNEQFF,TGCAGCGTTCCCGGGACAGGCGATTACAATGAGCAGTTCTTC
TRBV20-1,TRBD2,TRBJ2-2,-,CSVVWASGTGELFF,TGCAGTGTGGTTTGGGCTAGCGGCACCGGGGAGCTGTTTTTT
TRBV10-3,TRBD1,TRBJ2-7,-,CAISEGTDEQYF,TGTGCCATCAGTGAGGGGACAGACGAGCAGTACTTC
TRBV24-1,-,TRBJ2-7,-,CATSDGGSSYEQYF,TGTGCCACCAGTGACGGCGGCAGCTCCTACGAGCAGTACTTC
TRBV24-1,-,TRBJ2-7,-,CATNNGASYEQYF,TGTGCCACCAATAACGGGGCTAGCTACGAGCAGTACTTC
TRBV7-9,-,TRBJ2-5,-,CASSLAPRGRETQYF,TGTGCCAGCAGCTTAGCGCCCCGTGGAAGGGAGACCCAGTACTTC
TRBV29-1,-,TRBJ2-1,-,CSGTLAVSYNEQFF,TGCAGCGGTACCTTAGCGGTATCCTACAATGAGCAGTTCTTC
TRBV30,TRBD1,TRBJ1-1,once,CAWEQGAGWFTEAFF,TGTGCCTGGGAACAGGGGGCTGGGTGGTTTACTGAAGCTTTCTTT
TRBV30,-,TRBJ2-4,-,CAWAWGAKNIQYF,TGTGCCTGGGCGTGGGGCGCCAAAAACATTCAGTACTTC
TRBV27,TRBD2,TRBJ2-7,-,CASNPPSGEKREQYF,TGTGCCAGCAACCCCCCTAGCGGGGAGAAGAGAGAGCAGTACTTC
TRBV29-1,TRBD1,TRBJ2-3,-,CSVGGQGLTDTQYF,TGCAGCGTTGGGGGACAGGGACTCACAGATACGCAGTATTTT
TRBV20-1,TRBD1,TRBJ2-2,-,CSASAEQGTGELFF,TGCAGTGCTTCGGCAGAACAGGGGACCGGGGAGCTGTTTTTT
TRBV18,-,TRBJ1-1,-,CASSPVERTEAFF,TGTGCCAGCTCACCAGTGGAGAGGACTGAAGCTTTCTTT
TRBV25-1,-,TRBJ2-3,-,CASSGSGRTDTQYF,TGTGCCAGCAGTGGTAGCGGACGCACAGATACGCAGTATTTT
TRBV6-1,TRBD1,TRBJ2-7,-,CASSETTGVLYEQYF,TGTGCCAGCAGTGAAACGACAGGGGTTCTCTACGAGCAGTACTTC
TRBV5-6,-,TRBJ2-7,-,CASSWGGRMPYEQYF,TGTGCCAGCAGCTGGGGCGGGCGGATGCCCTACGAGCAGTACTTC
TRBV15,-,TRBJ1-1,-,CATSRLGQNTEAFF,TGTGCCACCAGCAGACTAGGGCAAAACACTGAAGCTTTCTTT
TRBV3-1,-,TRBJ2-7,-,CASNPTGSYEQYF,TGTGCCAGCAACCCAACAGGTTCCTACGAGCAGTACTTC
TRBV27,-,TRBJ2-7,-,CASSSQGPYEQYF,TGTGCCAGCAGTTCCCAGGGCCCCTACGAGCAGTACTTC
TRBV27,TRBD1,TRBJ2-4,-,CASALTTGLQYF,TGTGCCAGCGCGTTGACGACAGGGCTTCAGTACTTC
TRBV7-9,TRBD2,TRBJ2-3,-,CACGTSGNTDTQYF,TGTGCCTGCGGGACTAGCGGGAACACAGATACGCAGTATTTT
TRBV30,-,TRBJ1-4,-,CAWRVKADEKLFF,TGTGCCTGGAGGGTGAAAGCTGATGAAAAACTGTTTTTT
TRBV30,TRBD1,TRBJ1-1,-,CAWSVLGRGTGAFF,TGTGCCTGGAGTGTACTCGGCAGGGGGACTGGAGCTTTCTTT
TRBV20-1,-,TRBJ2-3,-,CSAGVVGTQYF,TGCAGTGCTGGGGTCGTCGGTACGCAGTATTTT
TRBV11-2,-,TRBJ2-1,few,CASSYGGEQFF,TGTGCCAGCAGCTATGGGGGTGAGCAGTTCTTC
TRBV27,-,TRBJ2-7,-,CASSSTLEQYF,TGTGCCAGCAGTTCCACACTCGAGCAGTACTTC
TRBV20-1,-,TRBJ1-2,-,CSARRPSNRYYTF,TGCAGTGCTAGAAGACCCTCCAACCGGTACTACACCTTC